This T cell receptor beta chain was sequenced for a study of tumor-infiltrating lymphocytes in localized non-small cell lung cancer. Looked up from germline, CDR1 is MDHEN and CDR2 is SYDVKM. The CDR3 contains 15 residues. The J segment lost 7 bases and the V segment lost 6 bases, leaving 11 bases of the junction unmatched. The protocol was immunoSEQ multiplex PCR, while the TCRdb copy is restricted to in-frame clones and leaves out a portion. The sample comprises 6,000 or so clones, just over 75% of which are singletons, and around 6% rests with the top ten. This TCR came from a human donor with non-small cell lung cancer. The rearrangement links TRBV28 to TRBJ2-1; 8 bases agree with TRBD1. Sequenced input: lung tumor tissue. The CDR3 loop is CASSNRGLWANEQFF. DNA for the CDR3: TGTGCCAGCAGCAACAGGGGGTTATGGGCGAATGAGCAGTTCTTC. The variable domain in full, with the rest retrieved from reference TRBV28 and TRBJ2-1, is DVKVTQSSRYLVKRTGEKVFLECVQDMDHENMFWYRQDPGLGLRLIYFSYDVKMKEKGDIPEGYSVSREKKERFSLILESASTNQTSMYLCASSNRGLWANEQFFGPGTRLTVL.